This T cell receptor beta chain originates from a study of control samples from healthy donors and cancer patients. This clone was found once. This table comes from immunoSEQ multiplex PCR, and its TCRdb copy is limited to in-frame clones, with some not included. The sample lists 120,000 to 150,000 clones, about 88% seen once, with 8.7% in the top ten. This clonotype was obtained from a woman younger than 45 in good health. Sequencing was done on a sample of blood.

The CDR3 DNA sequence: TGTGCCAGCAGCGTACGGACTGTTGCAGATACGCAGTATTTT. Translated, it gives CASSVRTVADTQYF. This sequence joins TRBV5-4 and TRBJ2-3, with D tentatively TRBD2 (5 bases). Trimming pared 4 bases from V and 4 bases from J, leaving 13 bases between. Germline-derived CDR1 and CDR2 are SGHNT and YYREEE (reference sequence). CDR3 size: 14 residues.